This T cell receptor beta chain was documented in a study of identifying expanded T cells in peripheral blood. CDR1 MGHRA and CDR2 YSYEKL come from the germline V gene. The ends lost 0 bases at V and 1 base at J; junction bases unmatched: 5. The CDR3 length is 16 residues. The assay was immunoSEQ multiplex PCR, and TCRdb's table has in-frame clones only and misses some. The sample contains around 94,000 clones, approximately 84% of which appear only once. The source of this sequence is a person between 18 and 75 years old in good health. The rearrangement uses TRBV4-1 and TRBJ2-7; 8 positions agree with TRBD1. Sequenced material: blood. The CDR3 nucleotides read TGCGCCAGCAGCCAAGAATTCGGGGACAGGTCCTACGAGCAGTACTTC. It codes for CASSQEFGDRSYEQYF.